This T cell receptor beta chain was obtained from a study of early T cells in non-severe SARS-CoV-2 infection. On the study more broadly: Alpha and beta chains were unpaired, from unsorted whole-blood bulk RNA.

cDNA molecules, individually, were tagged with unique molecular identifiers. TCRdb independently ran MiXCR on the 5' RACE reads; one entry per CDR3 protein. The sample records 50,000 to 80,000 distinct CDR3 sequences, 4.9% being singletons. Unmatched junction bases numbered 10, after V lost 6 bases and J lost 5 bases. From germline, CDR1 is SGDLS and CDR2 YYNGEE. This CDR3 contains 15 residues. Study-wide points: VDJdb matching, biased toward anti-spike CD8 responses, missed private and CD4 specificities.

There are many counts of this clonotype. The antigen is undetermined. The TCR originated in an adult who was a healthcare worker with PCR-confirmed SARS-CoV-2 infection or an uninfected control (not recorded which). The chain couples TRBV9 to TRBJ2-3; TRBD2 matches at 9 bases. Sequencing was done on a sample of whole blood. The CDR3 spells CASTDLAGERDTQYF. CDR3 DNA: TGTGCCAGCACGGATTTAGCGGGAGAGAGAGATACGCAGTATTTT.